This T cell receptor (beta chain) was recovered during a study of control samples from healthy donors and cancer patients. Produced via immunoSEQ multiplex PCR; TCRdb's table is partial and in-frame only. The sample lists 230,000 or so clones, over 90% seen once, with roughly 1.6% in the top ten. Germline CDR1 is SGHRS and CDR2 is YFSETQ. The CDR3 consists of 15 residues. V was clipped by 0 bases and J by 0 bases, with 8 bases between them. The TCR sequence derives from a man aged 45-65 years in good health. The sample comprised blood. This rearrangement joins TRBV5-1 to TRBJ2-3; D is unresolved. CDR3 residues: CASSLGGTSTDTQYF. For the CDR3, the DNA is TGCGCCAGCAGCTTGGGGGGAACTAGCACAGATACGCAGTATTTT.